Included here is one T cell receptor (beta chain) sequence, with context. What it binds is unknown. The trim removed 7 bases at V and 4 bases at J, leaving 11 bases unmatched. Looked up from germline, CDR1 is SQVTM and CDR2 is ANQGSEA. The CDR3 contains 15 residues. Nominally healthy donors provided the samples, though records likely missed some immune exposures. This specimen belongs to a study of cytomegalovirus exposure and HLA in healthy donors. Findings and caveats of the study: Per published accounts, TCR beta sequences correctly predicted the HLA-A and HLA-B alleles of most subjects. A later analysis found that most CMV-associated TCR beta chains appeared HLA-restricted.

13 Jbeta primers and 60 Vbeta primers were used for the PCR. Sequencing was performed with immunoSEQ multiplex PCR; in TCRdb, only in-frame clones are kept and a portion is missing. The sample includes about 70,000 clones, around 80% of them seen just once. This clonotype originated in a girl aged 5-17 years in good health and CMV-seropositive. The sequencing input was PBMCs. V and J are TRBV29-1 and TRBJ2-7; 12 bases line up with TRBD2. The CDR3 DNA sequence: TGCAGCGGGGGATCTAGCGGGAGGGCGGGGTACGAGCAGTACTTC. It yields the protein CSGGSSGRAGYEQYF.